These 29 T cell receptor beta chains were sequenced from one sample in a study of T cells in narcolepsy. Using immunoSEQ multiplex PCR, the repertoire was profiled, and TCRdb retains in-frame clones only, with some absent. The sample records approximately 32,000 clones, around 90% being singletons. The sequenced material came from CD45RA- memory CD4+ T cells from PBMCs. The source of these receptors is a human donor with narcolepsy.

The chain links TRBV19 to TRBJ2-5, with 10 bases aligning to TRBD1. The CDR3 loop spans 14 amino acids. Germline V gene sequence: CDR1 LNHDA, CDR2 SQIVND (reference sequence). J lost 5 bases, V lost 3 bases, and 3 bases had no gene match. CDR3 protein: CASSIDRGLETQYF. The CDR3 DNA reads TGTGCCAGTAGTATTGACAGGGGGCTGGAGACCCAGTACTTC. Full variable domain (rest looked up from reference TRBV19 and TRBJ2-5): DGGITQSPKYLFRKEGQNVTLSCEQNLNHDAMYWYRQDPGQGLRLIYYSQIVNDFQKGDIAEGYSVSREKKESFPLTVTSAQKNPTAFYLCASSIDRGLETQYFGPGTRLLVL.

This clone appeared a single time. This chain connects TRBV7-9 to TRBJ1-1, with TRBD1 identical over 10 bases. CDR1 is SEHNR and CDR2 is FQNEAQ in the germline V gene (reference sequence). J lost 7 bases, V lost 5 bases, and 7 bases had no gene match. The CDR3 is 14 amino acids. CDR3 loop: CASSPRTGGLEAFF. CDR3 in DNA: TGTGCCAGCAGCCCAAGGACAGGGGGTCTTGAAGCTTTCTTT.

V gene TRBV5-1 combines with J gene TRBJ2-5; TRBD2 agrees at 8 bases. Gene TRBJ2-7 matches the end of the DNA better, so the J call may be wrong. This CDR3 has 16 residues. The V gene's germline CDR1 is SGHRS and CDR2 YFSETQ. As DNA, the CDR3 is TGCGCCAGCAGCCCGGGACTAGGGGTGGGACCCTACGAGCAGTACTTC. Residues: CASSPGLGVGPYEQYF.

This clone was seen a single time. The rearrangement links TRBV7-2 to TRBJ2-5, with 8 bases matching TRBD2. This CDR3 is built from 15 residues. Germline trimming cut 5 bases from V and 5 bases from J; bases unmatched to any gene: 10. CDR1 and CDR2 (germline): SGHTA, FQGNSA. The CDR3 spells CASSQLADRWETQYF. In DNA, the CDR3 is TGTGCCAGCAGCCAACTAGCGGACCGGTGGGAGACCCAGTACTTC.

This clone was seen a single time. CDR3 in DNA: TGTGCCAGCACTAGGAGGGCAGGGCCCATGAACACTGAAGCTTTCTTT. Residues: CASTRRAGPMNTEAFF. The V gene is TRBV7-2, the J gene TRBJ1-1; maybe TRBD1 (5 bases). V was clipped by 7 bases and J by 0 bases, with 18 bases between them. This CDR3 is built from 16 residues. CDR1 and CDR2 (germline): SGHTA, FQGNSA.

This chain links TRBV5-1 with TRBJ1-4; the D gene is possibly TRBD1 (6 bases). Germline-derived CDR1 and CDR2 are SGHRS and YFSETQ. The CDR3 consists of 16 residues. V was clipped by 9 bases and J by 1 base, with 19 bases between them. CDR3 DNA sequence: TGCGCCACCCAGGGGCGGGGCACCGTAACTAATGAAAAACTGTTTTTT. Protein sequence: CATQGRGTVTNEKLFF.

This clone has just a few counts. This sequence joins TRBV28 and TRBJ1-2, with no clear D. The V gene lost 10 bases and the J gene lost 3 bases, with 12 bases spanning the gap. The CDR3 is 12 residues long. Looked up from germline, CDR1 is MDHEN and CDR2 is SYDVKM. The CDR3 bases are TGTGCCACCGAGGGAGGCCACTATGGCTACACCTTC. Its translation is CATEGGHYGYTF.

The rearrangement joins TRBV19 to TRBJ1-4, with D perhaps TRBD1 (6 bases). The ends were cut back, 6 bases at V and 5 bases at J, with 19 bases in the middle. This CDR3 region has 16 residues. The germline CDR1 and CDR2 sequences are LNHDA and SQIVND (reference sequence). In nucleotides, the CDR3 is TGTGCCAGTAGCCAAAGGGGAGGGGGTTCGAATGAAAAACTGTTTTTT. Protein sequence: CASSQRGGGSNEKLFF.

This sequence joins TRBV18 and TRBJ2-7; no definite D call. Germline V gene data show CDR1 as KGHSH and CDR2 as LQKENI. This CDR3 is 15 amino acids long. Trimming left V 3 bases short and J 4 bases short, with 16 bases between. CDR3 nucleotides: TGTGCCAGCTCACCTCGGGTAGAACCTTGGTACGAGCAGTACTTC. It specifies CASSPRVEPWYEQYF. Variable domain in full (rest from reference TRBV18 and TRBJ2-7): NAGVMQNPRHLVRRRGQEARLRCSPMKGHSHVYWYRQLPEEGLKFMVYLQKENIIDESGMPKERFSAEFPKEGPSILRIQQVVRGDSAAYFCASSPRVEPWYEQYFGPGTRLTVT.

A few counts support this clone. The junction departs from the called germline gene at one end, perhaps through a read error. The chain uses TRBV5-4 and TRBJ2-7; 7 positions match TRBD1. Per the germline V gene, CDR1 is SGHNT and CDR2 is YYREEE (reference sequence). This CDR3 spans 15 amino acids. The CDR3 spells CASSRYGDSTYEQYF. For the CDR3, the DNA is TGCGCCAGCAGCCGCTACGGGGACAGCACCTACGAGCAGTACTTC.

The rearrangement links TRBV28 to TRBJ1-4, with a tentative D call TRBD1 (6 bases). Germline V CDR1 and CDR2: MDHEN, SYDVKM. The CDR3 extends over 12 amino acids. The V and J ends lost 10 bases and 7 bases respectively, with 13 bases between them. CDR3 sequence (DNA): TGTGCCACCCTCGGGGGCCGTGAAAAACTGTTTTTT. This translates into CATLGGREKLFF.

On this clone: Other DNA sequences in this sample translate to the same CDR3. This chain joins TRBV30 and TRBJ2-5, with a tentative D call TRBD2 (7 bases). The CDR3 has 10 residues. Germline V CDR1 and CDR2: GTSNPN, SVGIG (reference sequence). The ends were cut back, 5 bases at V and 7 bases at J, with 8 bases in the middle. Here the CDR3 reads CAWAGATQYF. The CDR3 coding sequence is TGTGCCTGGGCGGGGGCGACCCAGTACTTC.

The table lists this clone with a count of one. This chain connects TRBV5-1 to TRBJ1-1; D may be TRBD1 (5 bases). Between the trimmed V and J ends, which lost 4 bases and 0 bases, there was a span of 7 bases. Germline V gene data show CDR1 as SGHRS and CDR2 as YFSETQ. This CDR3 has 13 residues. CDR3 sequence (DNA): TGCGCCAGCAGCACGACAGTGAACACTGAAGCTTTCTTT. Its translation is CASSTTVNTEAFF.

The rearrangement joins TRBV5-1 to TRBJ1-1, with D possibly TRBD1 on 6 matching bases. Trimming stripped 1 base from V and 6 bases from J, with 16 bases between. The V gene's germline CDR1 is SGHRS and CDR2 YFSETQ. The CDR3 has 15 residues. The CDR3 nucleotides are TGCGCCAGCAGCTTGTTGGGTAGTGGGGGCGCTGAAGCTTTCTTT. This gives the protein CASSLLGSGGAEAFF.

This clone has a single count. J is TRBJ2-5 and V is TRBV5-5; weak D call: TRBD2 (6 bases). TRBJ2-7 explains the end of the DNA better; the J call may be wrong. The CDR3 is 14 amino acids. Germline V gene data show CDR1 as SGHKS and CDR2 as YYEKEE (reference sequence). CDR3 bases: TGTGCCAGCAGCCTAAGGGACTCCCTCTACGAGCAGTACTTC. Translated, it gives CASSLRDSLYEQYF.

This clone was found once. The chain has TRBV7-2 and TRBJ2-1, with 8 nucleotides matching TRBD2. The CDR3 has 15 residues. From germline, CDR1 is SGHTA and CDR2 FQGNSA. Trimming took 3 bases from V and 4 from J; bases not matched to a gene: 5. CDR3 residues: CASSFKRGSYNEQFF. In DNA form, the CDR3 reads TGTGCCAGCAGCTTCAAGCGGGGGTCATACAATGAGCAGTTCTTC.

The chain is built from TRBV13 and TRBJ2-6, with D uncertain. Germline CDR1 PRHDT, CDR2 FYEKMQ (reference sequence). This CDR3 contains 18 residues. V lost 6 bases and J 5 bases, leaving 23 bases between the germline ends. CDR3 DNA: TGTGCCAGCAGTCAGAGCCAGCTAGTACAAAGTCGGGCCAACGTCCTGACTTTC. It specifies CASSQSQLVQSRANVLTF.

The rearrangement links TRBV29-1 to TRBJ2-1, with a weak D call TRBD2 (6 bases). The CDR3 is 16 amino acids. CDR1 and CDR2 from the germline V gene are SQVTM and ANQGSEA. V gave up 0 bases and J gave up 0 bases, with 12 bases separating them. The CDR3 is CSVEEGGASSYNEQFF. In nucleotides, the CDR3 is TGCAGCGTTGAAGAGGGCGGGGCGAGCTCCTACAATGAGCAGTTCTTC.

This chain connects TRBV15 to TRBJ2-1; D remains ambiguous. The length of the CDR3 is 11 residues. V was cut by 8 bases and J by 6 bases, with 8 bases left in between. CDR1 and CDR2 (germline): LNHNV, YYDKDF (reference sequence). This CDR3 reads CATSLGNEQFF. CDR3 DNA: TGTGCCACCTCTCTAGGCAATGAGCAGTTCTTC.

This clone was counted between two and nine times. This chain links TRBV29-1 with TRBJ2-1, with 9 bases that match TRBD1. Germline V gene data show CDR1 as SQVTM and CDR2 as ANQGSEA. CDR3 length: 11 amino acids. The V and J ends lost 7 bases and 15 bases, in that order; junction bases with no gene match: 10. The CDR3: CSAATGTGSFF. In DNA, the CDR3 is TGCAGCGCGGCGACCGGGACAGGGTCGTTCTTC.

This clone was counted a few times. The CDR3 sequence: CASKRTALEAFF. The CDR3, as DNA: TGTGCCAGCAAGAGGACCGCACTTGAAGCTTTCTTT. The chain is built from TRBV6-1 and TRBJ1-1; D ambiguous. Germline values: CDR1 MNHNS, CDR2 SASEGT. The germline V and J ends were trimmed by 7 bases and 7 bases, with 13 bases remaining between them. This CDR3 region has 12 residues.

V gene TRBV30 combines with J gene TRBJ1-2; 9 bases agree with TRBD1. This CDR3 comprises 17 residues. The V gene end was trimmed by 0 bases and the J gene end by 7 bases; junction bases not matched to a gene: 15. Looked up from germline, CDR1 is GTSNPN and CDR2 is SVGIG (reference sequence). CDR3 bases: TGTGCCTGGAGTGTTAGGGGACAGGGAGGCTTTCGGTTTGGCTACACCTTC. Translating it yields CAWSVRGQGGFRFGYTF.

The chain uses TRBV4-3 and TRBJ2-1; 11 bases are a match to TRBD2. V trimming: 0 bases; J trimming: 9 bases; junction bases outside the gene matches: 7. This CDR3 has 16 amino acids. Germline CDR1 is LGHNA and CDR2 is YSLEER. The CDR3 nucleotides read TGCGCCAGCAGCCAAGATATTGCTAGCGGGAGGTCTGAGCAGTTCTTC. Its translation is CASSQDIASGRSEQFF.

This chain connects TRBV11-1 to TRBJ2-2, with 9 bases aligning to TRBD1. Per germline, CDR1 SGHAT and CDR2 FQDESV (reference sequence). The V gene end was trimmed by 3 bases and the J gene end by 7 bases; junction bases not matched to a gene: 3. The CDR3 sequence is 14 residues long. Here the CDR3 DNA reads TGTGCCAGCAGCTTGGGGACAGGGCACGGGGAGCTGTTTTTT. It is translated as CASSLGTGHGELFF.

This clone was counted between two and nine times. This chain connects TRBV7-9 to TRBJ1-1; maybe TRBD1 (5 bases). This CDR3 is built from 17 residues. Looked up from germline, CDR1 is SEHNR and CDR2 is FQNEAQ (reference sequence). V shed 3 bases and J shed 3 bases, with 20 bases lying between them. The CDR3 DNA reads as TGTGCCAGCAGCTTGATATTGACAGCACACGACGACACTGAAGCTTTCTTT. The encoded protein is CASSLILTAHDDTEAFF.

This clone was counted a single time. This sequence joins TRBV28 and TRBJ1-6, with a possible D match to TRBD1 (6 bases). The germline V gene encodes CDR1 MDHEN and CDR2 SYDVKM. The V and J ends lost 6 bases and 7 bases respectively, with 13 bases between them. The CDR3 covers 14 residues. CDR3 coding DNA: TGTGCCAGCAGCCTTTGGACAGACAATTCACCCCTCCACTTT. This translates into CASSLWTDNSPLHF.

V and J are TRBV30 and TRBJ1-2; no definite D call. The CDR3 contains 14 residues. CDR1 and CDR2 (germline): GTSNPN, SVGIG (reference sequence). V was pared by 0 bases and J by 8 bases, with 16 bases between. The CDR3 here is CAWSVQTRRVGYTF. The CDR3 DNA sequence: TGTGCCTGGAGTGTACAGACCAGGCGAGTGGGCTACACCTTC.

The CDR3 nucleotides are TGTGCCAGCAGCCCAACGACCCGGGGCAGGAGTGGCTACACCTTC. Amino acids: CASSPTTRGRSGYTF. This chain connects TRBV6-6 to TRBJ1-2; maybe TRBD1 (5 bases). Per the germline V gene, CDR1 is MNHNY and CDR2 is SVGAGI (reference sequence). V was clipped by 6 bases and J by 7 bases, with 21 bases between them. There are 15 residues in the CDR3.

The V gene is TRBV27, the J gene TRBJ1-1; perhaps TRBD1 as D (6 bases). The CDR3 spans 19 residues. Deletions cut 7 bases from V and 2 bases from J, with 29 bases between. Germline-derived CDR1 and CDR2 are MNHEY and SMNVEV (reference sequence). DNA of the CDR3: TGTGCCAGCACCCCGTTGTGGGGCACTCGGCGAGGGGGTAACACTGAAGCTTTCTTT. As protein: CASTPLWGTRRGGNTEAFF.